One and the same sample provided the 7 T cell receptor beta chains below, sequenced in a study of OX40 agonist ivuxolimab in advanced cancers. Clones were read by immunoSEQ multiplex PCR, and TCRdb kept only the in-frame ones, dropping some. The sample has around 18,000 clones, approximately 85% seen once. This specimen was CD4+ or CD8+ T cells sorted from blood, taken in a trial of the OX40 agonist ivuxolimab. The receptors shown here come from an adult with an advanced solid tumor such as melanoma, head and neck, liver or kidney cancer.

This clone appeared once. The rearrangement joins TRBV27 to TRBJ2-2; 7 bases line up with TRBD2. Trimming took 2 bases from V and 6 from J; bases not matched to a gene: 6. Per germline, CDR1 MNHEY and CDR2 SMNVEV (reference sequence). The CDR3 runs to 15 residues. CDR3 residues: CASSLGGSSSGELFF. The CDR3 DNA reads TGTGCCAGCAGTTTAGGCGGGAGTTCATCCGGGGAGCTGTTTTTT.

The V and J genes are TRBV9 and TRBJ2-5; 7 bases fit TRBD1. Germline V gene sequence: CDR1 SGDLS, CDR2 YYNGEE. J was trimmed by 5 bases and V by 4 bases; bases with no gene match: 5. CDR3 length: 13 residues. The CDR3 sequence: CASSPSTGETQYF. CDR3 bases: TGTGCCAGCAGCCCCTCGACAGGGGAGACCCAGTACTTC. The full variable domain, completed using reference TRBV9 and TRBJ2-5, is DSGVTQTPKHLITATGQRVTLRCSPRSGDLSVYWYQQSLDQGLQFLIQYYNGEERAKGNILERFSAQQFPDLHSELNLSSLELGDSALYFCASSPSTGETQYFGPGTRLLVL.

The chain employs TRBV27 and TRBJ2-7; D tentatively reads TRBD1 or TRBD2 (7 bases each). This CDR3 is built from 13 residues. Trimming took off 7 bases at V and 4 bases at J, with 14 bases between the two ends. From germline, CDR1 is MNHEY and CDR2 SMNVEV (reference sequence). The DNA for the CDR3 is TGTGCCAGCAAAGCGGGACAGTATTACGAGCAGTACTTC. This translates into CASKAGQYYEQYF.

The chain employs TRBV6-5 and TRBJ2-1, with 7 bases fitting TRBD2. J lost 3 bases, V lost 4 bases, and 3 bases had no gene match. CDR1 is MNHEY, CDR2 SVGAGI, per germline. CDR3 length equals 14 residues. CDR3: CASSSTSSYNEQFF. As DNA, the CDR3 is TGTGCCAGCAGTTCGACTAGCAGCTACAATGAGCAGTTCTTC.

About this clone: One base away lies a much larger clone, so this may be a sequencing read error. Other DNA sequences of this sample code for an identical CDR3. V and J are TRBV11-2 and TRBJ1-1; perhaps TRBD1 as D (5 bases). Germline assignment: CDR1 SGHAT and CDR2 FQNNGV. The CDR3 has 15 residues. CDR3 residues: CASSLGQYMNTEAFF. The CDR3 coding sequence is TGTGCCAGCAGCTTAGGACAGTACATGAACACTGAAGCTTTTTTT.

The chain joins TRBV11-2 to TRBJ2-7; D is unclear. The CDR3 sequence is 12 residues long. Germline CDR1 SGHAT, CDR2 FQNNGV. With 4 bases removed from V and 0 bases from J, the gap between germline ends came to 4 bases. The CDR3 DNA reads TGTGCCAGCAGCTGGGGCTCCTACGAGCAGTACTTC. This codes for CASSWGSYEQYF.

V gene TRBV19 combines with J gene TRBJ2-2, with 10 nucleotides matching TRBD2. The length of the CDR3 is 16 residues. J was trimmed by 7 bases and V by 5 bases; bases with no gene match: 10. CDR1 LNHDA and CDR2 SQIVND come from the germline V gene (reference sequence). The DNA of the CDR3 is TGTGCCAGTAGTGGTTGGGAGCGGGAGGGGAACGGGGAGCTGTTTTTT. The encoded protein is CASSGWEREGNGELFF.